What follows is one T cell receptor (beta chain) and its context. Its target is unknown. The V gene's germline CDR1 is SQVTM and CDR2 ANQGSEA. The CDR3 contains 12 residues. V lost 4 bases to trimming and J lost 2 bases, with 6 bases between them. Profiling relied on immunoSEQ multiplex PCR, and the TCRdb table lists in-frame clones only, not all of them. This sample has 140,000 or so clones; around 84% occur once, and the top ten carry 5% to 5.5%. These data are taken from a study of T cell responses to AZD1222 COVID-19 vaccine. Study-wide points: No day 14 peak samples; only post-peak repertoires were characterized. Vaccine-associated CD4 TCRs spanned spike, dominant at 160-218 and 743-854.

The specimen was peripheral blood, collected 28 days after the second AZD1222 dose. This receptor was identified in an adult who received the AZD1222 COVID-19 vaccine. J is TRBJ1-3 and V is TRBV29-1; D uncertain. CDR3 coding DNA: TGCAGCGTTGCGGTTACTGGAAACACCATATATTTT. It codes for CSVAVTGNTIYF.